This TCR beta chain was sequenced in a study of T cell changes during pregnancy in multiple sclerosis. Method: immunoSEQ multiplex PCR; TCRdb's copy keeps in-frame clones and lacks some. The sample gives roughly 11,000 clones, about four fifths of which show up once; roughly 12% is in the top ten. This clone occurred a few times. This specimen was CD8+ T cells from peripheral blood mononuclear cells, taken after pregnancy. The sequence derives from a female donor in good health, enrolled as a control in a pregnancy study.

CDR3 coding DNA: TGTGCCACTGAGGACAGGACGAACACTGAAGCTTTCTTT. This encodes CATEDRTNTEAFF. The chain is built from TRBV10-3 and TRBJ1-1, with 7 bases fitting TRBD1. The CDR3 length is 13 residues. The V gene end was trimmed by 10 bases and the J gene end by 1 base; junction bases not matched to a gene: 6. Germline V lookup: CDR1 ENHRY, CDR2 SYGVKD.